The T cell receptor (beta chain) described here comes from a study of T cell repertoires in cytomegalovirus infection. Whole-study context: Recently identified HLA-C-restricted CMV epitopes were used, and well-studied HLA-B-restricted CMV epitopes were used as well. From public TCR beta signatures came an indication of both CMV infection and matching HLA type.

TCRdb used MiXCR to reprocess the reads, holding one entry per CDR3 protein. The table includes some 590,000 distinct CDR3 sequences, approximately 40% detected once. This clonotype was recorded a few times. Its antigen is as yet unknown. CDR3 length: 15 amino acids. J gave up 4 bases and V 1 base, and 4 bases lay outside the gene matches. Germline values: CDR1 SGHVS, CDR2 FQNEAQ. The study's findings and limits: HLA-C-restricted CMV clonotypes gave the most frequent clonotype in two of eight donors.

This sequence originates from a human donor in good health (CMV status not recorded). Some clones in this sample may be carry-over from other donors' samples. Specimen: cultured PBMCs, collected from culture after CMV antigen stimulation. The rearrangement joins TRBV7-8 to TRBJ2-7; 10 bases align to TRBD1. The CDR3 region has the DNA TGTGCCAGCAGCTTAGTGGGGACAGGGGATTACGAGCAGTACTTC. This translates into CASSLVGTGDYEQYF.